Each of the 16 T cell receptor beta chains below was sequenced from the same sample in a study of blood T cells in healthy people across ages. A sample-barcoded 5' primer and a J-beta primer mix were used in a second PCR of roughly 7 to 12 cycles. A single record per CDR3 protein comes from TCRdb applying MiXCR to the 5' RACE reads. Here the sample spans 700,000 to 950,000 distinct CDR3 sequences, roughly two fifths being singletons. The sample consisted of blood. Source of these receptors: a woman aged 60-75 years in good health.

This clonotype was seen repeatedly, ten times or more. This chain links TRBV7-2 with TRBJ2-2; no clear D gene. Trimming took 2 bases from V and 6 from J, leaving 4 bases between them. The germline gives CDR1 SGHTA, CDR2 FQGNSA. The CDR3 is made up of 12 amino acids. The CDR3 loop reads CASSLSSGELFF. CDR3 DNA sequence: TGTGCCAGCAGCTTAAGTTCCGGGGAGCTGTTTTTT.

This clonotype appeared a few times. CDR3 coding DNA: TGCAGTGCCCCAATCGGTGAAAAACTGTTTTTT. It codes for CSAPIGEKLFF. The chain has TRBV20-1 and TRBJ1-4; D not certain. V was shortened by 6 bases and J by 7 bases, with 9 bases between the two germline ends. The CDR3 is 11 amino acids. Germline V gene sequence: CDR1 DFQATT, CDR2 SNEGSKA (reference sequence).

The table lists this clonotype with many counts. This chain joins TRBV3-1 and TRBJ2-7; unclear D gene. V lost 4 bases and J lost 0, with 7 bases in between. Germline V gene data show CDR1 as LGHDT and CDR2 as YNNKEL (reference sequence). This CDR3 spans 13 amino acids. The CDR3: CASSLGISYEQYF. The CDR3 DNA reads as TGTGCCAGCAGCCTGGGCATCTCCTACGAGCAGTACTTC.

Only a few counts were recorded for this clonotype. V and J are TRBV15 and TRBJ2-7; 9 nucleotides agree with TRBD2. Trimming cost V 1 base and J 1 base; bases outside gene matches: 5. Germline V gene data show CDR1 as LNHNV and CDR2 as YYDKDF (reference sequence). The CDR3 runs to 16 residues. CDR3 DNA sequence: TGTGCCACCAGCAGAGCGCGCGGGAGGGAGTCCTACGAGCAGTACTTC. Residues: CATSRARGRESYEQYF.

There are many counts of this clonotype. The rearrangement uses TRBV29-1 and TRBJ2-5, with no clear D. The CDR3 extends over 11 amino acids. Germline V gene sequence: CDR1 SQVTM, CDR2 ANQGSEA. Trimming cost V 4 bases and J 3 bases, with 6 bases left between them. The CDR3 protein is CSVVSEETQYF. The CDR3 region has the DNA TGCAGCGTTGTCTCTGAAGAGACCCAGTACTTC.

This clonotype came up a few times. This chain joins TRBV27 and TRBJ2-3; D gene unclear. The CDR3 covers 13 residues. In germline, CDR1 is MNHEY, CDR2 SMNVEV (reference sequence). Trimming cost V 7 bases and J 0 bases, with 8 bases left between them. The CDR3: CASKDQSTDTQYF. DNA of the CDR3: TGTGCCAGCAAGGACCAGAGCACAGATACGCAGTATTTT.

There are a few counts of this clonotype. The J gene is TRBJ1-4, the V gene TRBV5-5; D uncertain. In germline, CDR1 is SGHKS, CDR2 YYEKEE (reference sequence). This CDR3 spans 14 amino acids. V lost 2 bases, J lost 6 bases, and 11 bases lay in between. The DNA of the CDR3 is TGTGCCAGCAGCTTCCAGCCTGTTGATGAAAAACTGTTTTTT. The encoded protein is CASSFQPVDEKLFF. The full variable domain, its missing parts supplied by reference TRBV5-5 and TRBJ1-4, is DAGVTQSPTHLIKTRGQQVTLRCSPISGHKSVSWYQQVLGQGPQFIFQYYEKEERGRGNFPDRFSARQFPNYSSELNVNALLLGDSALYLCASSFQPVDEKLFFGSGTQLSVL.

This clonotype turned up a few times. V and J are TRBV2 and TRBJ2-7; D unclear. CDR3 size: 12 residues. Trimming left V 9 bases short and J 7 bases short, with 16 bases between. Germline loops: CDR1 SNHLY, CDR2 FYNNEI. The CDR3 nucleotides are TGTGCCAGTACCACCATGTCCCGTGAGCAGTACTTC. Translation gives CASTTMSREQYF.

V gene TRBV13 combines with J gene TRBJ2-5; the match to TRBD1 covers 9 bases. Germline V gene lookup returns CDR1 PRHDT and CDR2 FYEKMQ (reference sequence). Trimming cost V 5 bases and J 11 bases; bases outside gene matches: 12. The CDR3 runs 14 residues. The CDR3 region is CASSPRTGDDEQYF. For the CDR3, the DNA is TGTGCCAGCAGCCCCCGGACAGGGGATGATGAGCAGTACTTC.

This clonotype was observed a few times. This rearrangement joins TRBV6-2 or TRBV6-3 to TRBJ1-6, with D possibly being TRBD1 (5 bases). The CDR3 spans 17 residues. CDR1 and CDR2 from the germline V gene are MNHEY and SVGEGT. The V and J ends lost 5 bases and 7 bases respectively, with 21 bases between them. CDR3 loop: CASSASLGTGANSPLHF. The CDR3 nucleotides read TGTGCCAGCAGTGCCAGCTTGGGGACCGGGGCGAATTCACCCCTCCACTTT.

The table lists this clonotype with a few counts. This chain uses TRBV29-1 with TRBJ1-1; 8 bases line up with TRBD1. CDR1 and CDR2 (germline): SQVTM, ANQGSEA. The J segment lost 10 bases and the V segment lost 1 base, leaving 8 bases of the junction unmatched. The CDR3 runs 13 residues. This chain's CDR3 is CSVEAQGVDGAFF. The CDR3 nucleotides are TGCAGCGTTGAAGCACAGGGGGTAGATGGAGCTTTCTTT.

The V call is TRBV3-1, the J call TRBJ1-1; the D gene is possibly TRBD1 (5 bases). CDR1 is LGHDT, CDR2 YNNKEL, per germline (reference sequence). The CDR3 runs to 13 residues. Between the trimmed V and J ends, which lost 2 bases and 7 bases, there was a span of 11 bases. This CDR3 reads CASSQRAGHEAFF. CDR3 nucleotides: TGTGCCAGCAGCCAACGGGCAGGACATGAAGCTTTCTTT. Together with reference TRBV3-1 and TRBJ1-1, the CDR3 gives the full variable domain: DTAVSQTPKYLVTQMGNDKSIKCEQNLGHDTMYWYKQDSKKFLKIMFSYNNKELIINETVPNRFSPKSPDKAHLNLHINSLELGDSAVYFCASSQRAGHEAFFGQGTRLTVV.

The chain joins TRBV20-1 to TRBJ1-6; D is perhaps TRBD1 (5 bases). Trimming pared 3 bases from V and 7 bases from J, leaving 19 bases between. The CDR3 contains 16 residues. Germline-derived CDR1 and CDR2 are DFQATT and SNEGSKA (reference sequence). In DNA form, the CDR3 reads TGCAGTGCTAGGTCGGCCGCCGGCTCAGGGAATTCACCCCTCCACTTT. Protein product: CSARSAAGSGNSPLHF.

Regarding this clonotype: A much more abundant neighbour one base away suggests this may be a read error. This chain uses TRBV7-2 with TRBJ2-1; a weak D match, TRBD2 (5 bases). The CDR3 is 13 residues long. Germline V gives CDR1 SGHTA, CDR2 FQGNSA. In nucleotides, the CDR3 is TGTGCCAGCAGCTTAGTGACGGGAAATGAGCGGTTCTTC. Translated, it gives CASSLVTGNERFF.

The CDR3 bases are TGTGCCAGCAGCGTAGGGGGTAGGAAGACCCAGTACTTC. It codes for CASSVGGRKTQYF. The V and J genes are TRBV7-3 and TRBJ2-5, with a tentative D call TRBD1 (6 bases). CDR3 length: 13 amino acids. Between the trimmed V and J ends, which lost 5 bases and 6 bases, there was a span of 13 bases. Germline CDR1 is SGHTA and CDR2 is FQGTGA.

This clonotype was detected only a few times. The chain is built from TRBV6-2 or TRBV6-3 and TRBJ2-4; D might be TRBD2 (5 bases). This CDR3 region has 16 residues. The germline CDR1 and CDR2 sequences are MNHEY and SVGEGT. V was clipped by 4 bases and J by 4 bases, with 17 bases between them. The CDR3 spells CASSSPGNPRKNIQYF. CDR3 DNA: TGTGCCAGCAGTTCCCCCGGGAACCCCCGAAAAAACATTCAGTACTTC.